This T cell receptor (beta chain) was observed in a study of long-term antiretroviral therapy in people with HIV. This clone was picked up one time. Trimming removed 4 bases from V and 2 bases from J; junction bases left unmatched: 7. From germline, CDR1 is SGHDT and CDR2 YYEEEE. The CDR3 is 17 amino acids. At the survey level, the v3.0 immunoSEQ assay was run. Profiled with immunoSEQ multiplex PCR; TCRdb holds only in-frame clones, not every one. The sample lists roughly 28,000 clones; approximately 80% were seen once. The rearrangement uses TRBV5-6 and TRBJ2-6, with 9 bases fitting TRBD1. Here the sequenced sample was unsorted PBMCs, taken 0.3 years after starting antiretroviral therapy. This receptor was obtained from a man aged 35-49 years with HIV. The CDR3 reads CASSPDRGSPGANVLTF. Written as DNA, the CDR3 is TGTGCCAGCAGCCCCGACAGGGGGTCACCTGGGGCCAACGTCCTGACTTTC.